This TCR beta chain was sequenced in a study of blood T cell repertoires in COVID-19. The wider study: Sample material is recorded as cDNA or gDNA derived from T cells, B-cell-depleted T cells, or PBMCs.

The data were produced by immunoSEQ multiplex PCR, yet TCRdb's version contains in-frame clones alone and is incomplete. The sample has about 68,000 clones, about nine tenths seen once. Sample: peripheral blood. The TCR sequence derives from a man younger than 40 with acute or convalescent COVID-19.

In nucleotides, the CDR3 is TGTGCCAGCAGTCCAGGGCGGTACGAGCAGTACTTC. Encoded protein: CASSPGRYEQYF. This chain uses TRBV6-5 with TRBJ2-7; tentative D call: TRBD1 (5 bases). The CDR3 loop spans 12 amino acids. Trimming stripped 5 bases from V and 4 bases from J, with 9 bases between. CDR1 MNHEY and CDR2 SVGAGI come from the germline V gene.